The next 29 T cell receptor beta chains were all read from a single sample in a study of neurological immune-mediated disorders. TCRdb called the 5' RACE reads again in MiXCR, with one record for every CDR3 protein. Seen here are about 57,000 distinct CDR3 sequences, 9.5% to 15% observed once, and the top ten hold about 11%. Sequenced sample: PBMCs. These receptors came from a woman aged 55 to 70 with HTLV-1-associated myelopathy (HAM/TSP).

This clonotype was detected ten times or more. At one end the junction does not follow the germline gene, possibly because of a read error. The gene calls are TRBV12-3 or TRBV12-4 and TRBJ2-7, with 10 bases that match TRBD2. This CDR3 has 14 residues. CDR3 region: CASSVAGGVYEQYF. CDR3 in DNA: TGTGCCAGCAGTGTAGCGGGAGGAGTATACGAGCAGTACTTC.

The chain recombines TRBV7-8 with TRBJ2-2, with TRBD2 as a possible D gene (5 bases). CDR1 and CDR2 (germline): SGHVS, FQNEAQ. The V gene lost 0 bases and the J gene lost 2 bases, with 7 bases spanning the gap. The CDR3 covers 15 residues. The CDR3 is CASSLALANTGELFF. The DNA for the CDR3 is TGTGCCAGCAGCTTAGCCCTAGCCAACACCGGGGAGCTGTTTTTT.

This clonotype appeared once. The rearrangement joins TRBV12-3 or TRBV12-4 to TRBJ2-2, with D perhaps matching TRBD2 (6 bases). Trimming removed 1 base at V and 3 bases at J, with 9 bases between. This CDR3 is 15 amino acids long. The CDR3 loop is CASSLGGVHTGELFF. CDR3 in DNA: TGTGCCAGCAGTTTAGGGGGGGTTCACACCGGGGAGCTGTTTTTT.

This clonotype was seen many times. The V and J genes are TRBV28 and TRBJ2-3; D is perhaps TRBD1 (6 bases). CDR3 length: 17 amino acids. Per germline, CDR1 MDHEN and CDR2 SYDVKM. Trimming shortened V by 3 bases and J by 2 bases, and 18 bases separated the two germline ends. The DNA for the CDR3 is TGTGCCAGCAGTTTGAGGGGGAGATTAGGGTCCACAGATACGCAGTATTTT. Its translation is CASSLRGRLGSTDTQYF.

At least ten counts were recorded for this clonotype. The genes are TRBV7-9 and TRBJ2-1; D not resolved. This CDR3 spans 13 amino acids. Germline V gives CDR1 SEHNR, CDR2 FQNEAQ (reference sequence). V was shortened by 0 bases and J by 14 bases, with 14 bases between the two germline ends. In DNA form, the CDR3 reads TGTGCCAGCAGCTTAGCAGGCGGTGACGACAAGTTCTTC. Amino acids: CASSLAGGDDKFF.

The CDR3 spells CASSQDGGDTDTQYF. DNA of the CDR3: TGTGCCAGCAGCCAAGATGGGGGCGACACAGATACGCAGTATTTT. J is TRBJ2-3 and V is TRBV3-1; the D gene is possibly TRBD1 (6 bases). The CDR3 loop spans 15 amino acids. Trimming removed 0 bases from V and 2 bases from J, with 9 bases in between. Germline V gives CDR1 LGHDT, CDR2 YNNKEL (reference sequence).

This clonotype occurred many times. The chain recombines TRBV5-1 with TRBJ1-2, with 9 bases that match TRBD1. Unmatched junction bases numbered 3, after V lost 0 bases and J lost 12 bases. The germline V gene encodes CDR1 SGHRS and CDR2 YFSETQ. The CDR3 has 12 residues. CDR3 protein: CASSLDGTGNTF. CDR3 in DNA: TGCGCCAGCAGCTTGGATGGGACAGGGAACACCTTC.

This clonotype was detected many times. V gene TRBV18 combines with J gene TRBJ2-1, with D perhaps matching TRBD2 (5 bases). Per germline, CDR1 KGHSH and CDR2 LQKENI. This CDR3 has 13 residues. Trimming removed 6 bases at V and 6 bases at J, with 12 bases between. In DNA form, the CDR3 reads TGTGCCAGCTCTATGGAGGTACTCAATGAGCAGTTCTTC. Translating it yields CASSMEVLNEQFF.

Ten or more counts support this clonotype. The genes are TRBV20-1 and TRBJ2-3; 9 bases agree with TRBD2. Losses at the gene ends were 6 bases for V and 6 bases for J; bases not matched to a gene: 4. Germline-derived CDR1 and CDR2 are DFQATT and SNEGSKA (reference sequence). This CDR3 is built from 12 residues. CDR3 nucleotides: TGCAGTGCCTCTAGCGGGATCGATACGCAGTATTTT. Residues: CSASSGIDTQYF.

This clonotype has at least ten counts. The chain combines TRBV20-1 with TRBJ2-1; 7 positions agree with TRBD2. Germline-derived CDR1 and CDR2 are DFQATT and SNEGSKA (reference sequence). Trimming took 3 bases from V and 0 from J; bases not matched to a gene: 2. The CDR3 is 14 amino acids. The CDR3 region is CSARRTSSYNEQFF. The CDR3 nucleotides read TGCAGTGCTAGGAGGACTAGCTCCTACAATGAGCAGTTCTTC.

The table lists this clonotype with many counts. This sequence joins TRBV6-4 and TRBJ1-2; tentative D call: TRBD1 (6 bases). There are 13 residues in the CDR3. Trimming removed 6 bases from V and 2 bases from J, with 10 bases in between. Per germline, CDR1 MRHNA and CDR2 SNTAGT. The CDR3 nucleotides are TGTGCCAGCAGCAGGGGAAGAAACTATGGCTACACCTTC. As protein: CASSRGRNYGYTF.

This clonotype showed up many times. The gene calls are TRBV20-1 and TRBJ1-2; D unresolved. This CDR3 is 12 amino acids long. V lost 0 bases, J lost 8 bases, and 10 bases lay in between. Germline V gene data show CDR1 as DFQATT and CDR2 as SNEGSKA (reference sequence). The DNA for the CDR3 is TGCAGTGCTAGAGATATTCCGGGGGGCTACACCTTC. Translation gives CSARDIPGGYTF.

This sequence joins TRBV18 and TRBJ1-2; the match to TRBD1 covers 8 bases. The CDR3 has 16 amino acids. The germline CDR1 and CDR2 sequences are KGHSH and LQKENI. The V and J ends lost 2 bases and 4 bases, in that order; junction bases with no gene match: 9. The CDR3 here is CASSPRTGTFGYGYTF. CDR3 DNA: TGTGCCAGCTCACCAAGGACAGGGACCTTTGGCTATGGCTACACCTTC.

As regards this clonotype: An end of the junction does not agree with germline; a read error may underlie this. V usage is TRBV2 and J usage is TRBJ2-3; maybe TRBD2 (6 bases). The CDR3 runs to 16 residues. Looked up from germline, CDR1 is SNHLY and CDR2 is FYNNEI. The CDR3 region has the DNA TGTGCCAACAGTAGACTAGAGGGAGAGTCCACAGATACGCAGTATTTT. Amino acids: CANSRLEGESTDTQYF.

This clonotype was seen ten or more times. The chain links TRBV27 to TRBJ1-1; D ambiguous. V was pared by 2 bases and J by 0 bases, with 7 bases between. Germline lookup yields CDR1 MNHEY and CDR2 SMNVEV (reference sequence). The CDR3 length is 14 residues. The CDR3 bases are TGTGCCAGCAGTTTACGAGACATGAACACTGAAGCTTTCTTT. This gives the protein CASSLRDMNTEAFF.

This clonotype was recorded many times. CDR3 residues: CASSTISGSSYNEQFF. The CDR3 nucleotides read TGCGCCAGCAGCACAATAAGCGGAAGCTCCTACAATGAGCAGTTCTTC. V and J are TRBV5-1 and TRBJ2-1, with D maybe TRBD2 (5 bases). The V end was cut by 4 bases, the J end by 0 bases, with 14 bases between. The CDR3 has 16 amino acids. Per germline, CDR1 SGHRS and CDR2 YFSETQ.

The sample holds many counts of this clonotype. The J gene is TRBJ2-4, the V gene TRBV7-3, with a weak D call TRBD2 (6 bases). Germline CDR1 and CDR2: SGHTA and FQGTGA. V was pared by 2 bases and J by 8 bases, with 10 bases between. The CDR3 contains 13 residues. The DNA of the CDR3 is TGTGCCAGCAGCTTACTACCGGGGGACATTCAGTACTTC. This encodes CASSLLPGDIQYF.

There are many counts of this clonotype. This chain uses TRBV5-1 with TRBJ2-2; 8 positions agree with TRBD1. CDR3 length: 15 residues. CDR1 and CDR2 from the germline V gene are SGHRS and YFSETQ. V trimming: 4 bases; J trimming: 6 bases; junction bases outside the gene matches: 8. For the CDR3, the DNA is TGCGCCAGCAGCCAAGGGACAGGAGGAGCCGGGGAGCTGTTTTTT. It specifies CASSQGTGGAGELFF.

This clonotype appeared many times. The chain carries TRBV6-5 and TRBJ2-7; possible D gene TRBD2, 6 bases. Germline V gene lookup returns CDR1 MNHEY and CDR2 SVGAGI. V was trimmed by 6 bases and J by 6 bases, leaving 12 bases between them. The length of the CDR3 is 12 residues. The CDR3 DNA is TGTGCCAGCAGACGAACTAGCACCGAGCAGTACTTC. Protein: CASRRTSTEQYF.

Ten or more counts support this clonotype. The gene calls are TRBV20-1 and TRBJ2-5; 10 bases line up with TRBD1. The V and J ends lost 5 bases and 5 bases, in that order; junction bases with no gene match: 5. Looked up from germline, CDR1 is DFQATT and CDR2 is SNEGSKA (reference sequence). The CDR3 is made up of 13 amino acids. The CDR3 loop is CSAGGTGAETQYF. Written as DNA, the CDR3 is TGCAGTGCTGGGGGGACAGGGGCTGAGACCCAGTACTTC.

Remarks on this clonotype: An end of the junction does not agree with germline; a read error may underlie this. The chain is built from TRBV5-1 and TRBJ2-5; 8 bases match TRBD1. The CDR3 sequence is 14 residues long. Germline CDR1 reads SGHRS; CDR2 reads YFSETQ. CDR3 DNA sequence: TGCGCCAGCATCCTCAGGGGGCGTCAAGAGAACCAGTACTTC. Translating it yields CASILRGRQENQYF. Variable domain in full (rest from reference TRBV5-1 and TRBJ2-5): KAGVTQTPRYLIKTRGQQVTLSCSPISGHRSVSWYQQTPGQGLQFLFEYFSETQRNKGNFPGRFSGRQFSNSRSEMNVSTLELGDSALYLCASILRGRQENQYFGPGTRLLVL.

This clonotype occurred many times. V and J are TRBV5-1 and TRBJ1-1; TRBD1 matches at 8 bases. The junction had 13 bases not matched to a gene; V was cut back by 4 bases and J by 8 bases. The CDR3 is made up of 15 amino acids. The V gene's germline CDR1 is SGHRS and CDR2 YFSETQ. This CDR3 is CASSNLGTGSEEAFF. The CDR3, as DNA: TGCGCCAGCAGCAACCTCGGGACAGGTTCAGAGGAAGCTTTCTTT.

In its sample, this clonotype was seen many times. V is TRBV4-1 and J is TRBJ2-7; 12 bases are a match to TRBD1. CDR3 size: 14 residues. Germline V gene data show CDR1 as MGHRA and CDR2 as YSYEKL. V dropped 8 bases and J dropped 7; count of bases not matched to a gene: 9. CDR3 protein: CASRPGQGAREQYF. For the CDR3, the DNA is TGCGCCAGCCGGCCGGGACAGGGGGCGAGGGAGCAGTACTTC.

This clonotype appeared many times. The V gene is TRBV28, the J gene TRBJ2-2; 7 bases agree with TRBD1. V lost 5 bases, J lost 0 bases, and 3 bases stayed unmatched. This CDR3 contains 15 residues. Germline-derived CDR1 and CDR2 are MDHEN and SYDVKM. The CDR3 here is CASSVQGSNTGELFF. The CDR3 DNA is TGTGCCAGCAGTGTACAGGGGTCGAACACCGGGGAGCTGTTTTTT. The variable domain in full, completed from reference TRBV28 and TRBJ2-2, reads DVKVTQSSRYLVKRTGEKVFLECVQDMDHENMFWYRQDPGLGLRLIYFSYDVKMKEKGDIPEGYSVSREKKERFSLILESASTNQTSMYLCASSVQGSNTGELFFGEGSRLTVL.

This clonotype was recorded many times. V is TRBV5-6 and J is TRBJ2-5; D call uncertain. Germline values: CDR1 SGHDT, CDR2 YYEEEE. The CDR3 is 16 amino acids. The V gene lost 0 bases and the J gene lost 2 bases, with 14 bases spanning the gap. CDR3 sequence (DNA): TGTGCCAGCAGCTTGGCCGCTTACAATAAGCAAGAGACCCAGTACTTC. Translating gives CASSLAAYNKQETQYF.

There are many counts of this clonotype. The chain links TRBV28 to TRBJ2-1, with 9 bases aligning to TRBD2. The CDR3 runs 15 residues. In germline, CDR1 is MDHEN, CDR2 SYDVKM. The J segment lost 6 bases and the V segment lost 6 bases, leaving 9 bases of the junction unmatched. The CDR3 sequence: CASSIRRLAVNEQFF. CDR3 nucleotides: TGTGCCAGCAGCATTAGGAGACTAGCGGTCAATGAGCAGTTCTTC.

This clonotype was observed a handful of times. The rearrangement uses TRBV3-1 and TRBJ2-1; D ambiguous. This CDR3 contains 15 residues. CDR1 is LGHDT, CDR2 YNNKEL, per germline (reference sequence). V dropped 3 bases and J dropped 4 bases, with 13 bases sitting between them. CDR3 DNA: TGTGCCAGCAGCCAGTCGCGGAGCTATTACAATGAGCAGTTCTTC. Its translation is CASSQSRSYYNEQFF.

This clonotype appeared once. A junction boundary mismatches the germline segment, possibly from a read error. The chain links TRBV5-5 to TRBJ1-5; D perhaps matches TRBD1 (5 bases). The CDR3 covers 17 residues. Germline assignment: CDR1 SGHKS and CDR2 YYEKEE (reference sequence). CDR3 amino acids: CVSSLDGTSLGNQPQHF. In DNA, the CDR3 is TGTGTCAGCAGCTTGGACGGGACCAGCTTGGGGAATCAGCCCCAGCATTTT. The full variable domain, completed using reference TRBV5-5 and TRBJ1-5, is DAGVTQSPTHLIKTRGQQVTLRCSPISGHKSVSWYQQVLGQGPQFIFQYYEKEERGRGNFPDRFSARQFPNYSSELNVNALLLGDSALYLCVSSLDGTSLGNQPQHFGDGTRLSIL.

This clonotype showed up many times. CDR3 sequence reads: CASSGDGAYEQYF. CDR3 nucleotide sequence: TGCGCCAGCAGTGGCGACGGTGCCTACGAGCAGTACTTC. This sequence joins TRBV5-1 and TRBJ2-7, with D uncertain. The CDR3 length is 13 residues. The germline V gene has CDR1 SGHRS and CDR2 YFSETQ. The V gene lost 5 bases and the J gene lost 2 bases, with 11 bases spanning the gap.